A single sample gave rise to the 8 T cell receptor beta chains below, sequenced in a study of identical twins. One entry per CDR3 protein results from TCRdb running MiXCR on the 5' RACE reads. The sample has about 690,000 distinct CDR3 sequences, less than 7% seen once. The sample consisted of naive T cells sorted from blood. All receptors come from a man aged 18 to 29 in good health.

A few counts support this clonotype. V and J are TRBV12-3 or TRBV12-4 and TRBJ2-7, with 8 bases aligning to TRBD1. V was clipped by 8 bases and J by 2 bases; unmatched bases: 8. CDR3 size: 14 residues. The CDR3 spells CASGKLTGAYEQYF. In DNA, the CDR3 is TGTGCCAGCGGAAAATTGACAGGGGCCTACGAGCAGTACTTC.

The chain links TRBV5-6 to TRBJ2-7; D gene ambiguous. Trimming shortened V by 3 bases and J by 3 bases, and 16 bases separated the two germline ends. The CDR3 sequence is 15 residues long. CDR1 is SGHDT and CDR2 is YYEEEE in the germline V gene. The CDR3 sequence is CASSSYSRPLYEQYV. DNA of the CDR3: TGTGCCAGCAGCTCATACTCGCGCCCCCTCTACGAGCAGTACGTC.

This clonotype was recorded many times. This chain joins TRBV10-3 and TRBJ2-7, with D hard to call. Between the trimmed V and J ends, which lost 10 bases and 2 bases, there was a span of 12 bases. CDR1 and CDR2 (germline): ENHRY, SYGVKD. The CDR3 covers 12 residues. The CDR3 region is CATAPSPYEQYF. The CDR3 nucleotides are TGTGCCACCGCCCCCAGTCCCTACGAGCAGTACTTC.

This chain connects TRBV10-3 to TRBJ2-7, with 7 bases matching TRBD2. Looked up from germline, CDR1 is ENHRY and CDR2 is SYGVKD. The CDR3 is 15 residues long. V lost 0 bases to trimming and J lost 7 bases; unmatched junction nucleotides: 9. The CDR3 protein is CAISESGSGKWEQYV. CDR3 coding DNA: TGTGCCATCAGTGAGTCGGGAAGCGGGAAGTGGGAGCAGTACGTC.

A word on this clonotype: Being one base from a much bigger clone, this may be a read error. The chain joins TRBV11-2 to TRBJ2-7, with TRBD1 matching 8 bases. The CDR3 runs 14 residues. Looked up from germline, CDR1 is SGHAT and CDR2 is FQNNGV. The CDR3 spells CSSSLQDRAYEQYF. The DNA for the CDR3 is TGTTCCAGCAGCTTACAGGACAGGGCCTACGAGCAGTACTTC.

Ten or more counts support this clonotype. The rearrangement uses TRBV9 and TRBJ2-5; 9 positions match TRBD1. Losses at the gene ends were 4 bases for V and 5 bases for J; bases not matched to a gene: 6. In germline, CDR1 is SGDLS, CDR2 YYNGEE. The CDR3 is 14 residues long. The CDR3 is CASSRTGDFETQYF. For the CDR3, the DNA is TGTGCCAGCAGCAGGACAGGGGATTTTGAGACCCAGTACTTC. The whole variable domain, filled in from reference TRBV9 and TRBJ2-5, reads DSGVTQTPKHLITATGQRVTLRCSPRSGDLSVYWYQQSLDQGLQFLIQYYNGEERAKGNILERFSAQQFPDLHSELNLSSLELGDSALYFCASSRTGDFETQYFGPGTRLLVL.

The V and J genes are TRBV3-1 and TRBJ1-1, with D unclear. This CDR3 region has 16 residues. CDR1 is LGHDT, CDR2 YNNKEL, per germline (reference sequence). The V end lost 4 bases, the J end lost 3 bases, and 18 bases lay between the germline ends. DNA of the CDR3: TGTGCCAGCAGCCCATACGGGTTCGGGAGGGACACTGAAGCTTTCTTT. It specifies CASSPYGFGRDTEAFF.

The table lists this clonotype with many counts. This chain joins TRBV29-1 and TRBJ1-1; a weak D match, TRBD1 (5 bases). Germline V gene lookup returns CDR1 SQVTM and CDR2 ANQGSEA. The CDR3 consists of 13 residues. Trimming took 7 bases from V and 10 from J, leaving 22 bases between them. The CDR3: CSASGPTSLLAFF. CDR3 sequence (DNA): TGCAGCGCCTCGGGGCCTACAAGTCTGTTAGCTTTCTTT.